This T cell receptor beta chain emerged from a study of post-analysis software for immune sequencing data. Study-wide results and limits: In patients, about five TRBV segments were more frequent than in controls, with TRBV5-6, TRBV5-1 and TRBV20-1 among them. Under F measure analysis, samples from one preparation batch co-clustered strongly.

On this clonotype itself: Its antigen remains unknown.

This CDR3 comprises 14 residues. Per the germline V gene, CDR1 is SGHTA and CDR2 is FQGNSA. Presence of unique molecular identifiers characterized the TCR beta cDNA libraries. TCRdb recomputed calls from the PCR reads with MiXCR, one row per CDR3 protein. Of approximately 630,000 distinct CDR3 sequences in the sample, 59% were seen once. The sequencing sample was made of blood. The chain is built from TRBV7-2 and TRBJ2-4; D uncertain. The last part of the DNA fits TRBJ2-5 better; the J call may be wrong. This sequence was found in a girl aged 2-10 years with multiple sclerosis. The CDR3 sequence is CASSSFSGKETQYF. The CDR3 nucleotides are TGTGCCAGCAGCTCCTTCTCGGGTAAAGAGACCCAGTACTTC.